A selection of T cell receptor beta chains follows, all from one sample in a study of blood T cell repertoires in COVID-19. TCRdb keeps only in-frame clones here, not all; method: immunoSEQ multiplex PCR. The sample includes 60,000 to 65,000 clones, 85% to 90% of them seen just once. The material sequenced was peripheral blood. The source of these receptors is a human donor with active COVID-19. The donor label of this sample is uncertain. Each CDR3 is given with its conserved first and last residue. Part of the rows lack a size; the others show once, few, many or a class for expanded clones.

>TRBV9|.
CASSGGLAGLGEQYF
>TRBV30|.
CAWTSGGASLETQYF
>TRBV5-4|.
CASSLGRQGASGEQFF
>TRBV6-2/TRBV6-3|.
CASSPGQAGTYEQYF
>TRBV19|once
CASSIQRLNEQFF
>TRBV12-3/TRBV12-4|.
CASSPVTDTQYF
>TRBV11-2|.
CASSPNRVTYEQYF
>TRBV29-1|.
CSVVGDRASRSHNEQFF
>TRBV3-1/TRBV3-2|.
CASSRRESTGELFF
>TRBV6-5|.
CASSFGQGANEQYF
>TRBV5-1|.
CASFQSGLAKEQFF
>TRBV2|.
CASTGVDEQFF
>TRBV27|.
CASSLSGLNTEAFF
>TRBV23-1|.
CASSPRCYEYF
>TRBV27|.
CASSLGQDYEQYF
>TRBV5-6|.
CASSPTSSVAKNIQYF
>TRBV5-1|.
CASSRTGLAGVGESYEQYF
>TRBV19|.
CASTGVTTNEQYF
>TRBV27|.
CASSFSGANVLTF
>TRBV28|.
CASSRQNTGELFF
>TRBV6-2/TRBV6-3|.
CASSQTSEQYF
>TRBV11-2|.
CASSLGGTGWGSPLHF
>TRBV5-1|once
CASSLNTGTGELFF
>TRBV9|.
CASSVAGGASRTEAFF
>TRBV5-1|.
CASSHATGPAGSNEKLFF
>TRBV9|once
CASSAARNTEAFF
>TRBV2|.
CASTPGQGPGELFF
>TRBV30|few
CAWESGLGSGEKLFF
>TRBV27|.
CASSQQVSGELFF
>TRBV6-1|.
CASSEEQRALAKNIQYF
>TRBV4-2|.
CASSQDPVAGGREQYF